The 18 T cell receptor beta chains listed next were all sequenced from one sample in a study of neurological immune-mediated disorders. TCRdb independently ran MiXCR on the 5' RACE reads; one entry per CDR3 protein. The table lists tens of thousands of distinct CDR3 sequences, approximately 10% of them singletons. Sequenced material: PBMCs. These receptors all stem from a middle-aged man in good health.

V usage is TRBV19 and J usage is TRBJ2-3, with 13 bases lining up with TRBD2. This CDR3 is 16 amino acids long. V was pared by 10 bases and J by 1 base, with 8 bases of the junction left unmatched. Germline CDR1 and CDR2: LNHDA and SQIVND (reference sequence). The CDR3 nucleotides are TGTGCCAATGGACTAGCGGGAGCGAAAGGCACAGATACGCAGTATTTT. The encoded protein is CANGLAGAKGTDTQYF.

This clonotype was detected only a few times. J is TRBJ2-3 and V is TRBV10-2, with D perhaps matching TRBD2 (6 bases). CDR1 and CDR2 from the germline V gene are WSHSY and SAAADI. CDR3 length equals 15 residues. The V and J ends lost 6 bases and 2 bases respectively, with 15 bases between them. The CDR3 here is CASREGRSHTDTQYF. The CDR3 DNA is TGCGCCAGCAGGGAGGGACGATCCCACACAGATACGCAGTATTTT.

This clonotype was detected many times. The chain combines TRBV7-2 with TRBJ2-6; no clear D gene. The germline V gene has CDR1 SGHTA and CDR2 FQGNSA. Deletions cut 3 bases from V and 5 bases from J, with 5 bases between. The CDR3 is 13 residues long. The CDR3 region has the DNA TGTGCCAGCAGCTTGGGCCGGGCCAACGTCCTGACTTTC. Protein product: CASSLGRANVLTF.

This clonotype has ten or more counts. The chain carries TRBV7-9 and TRBJ2-7, with 7 bases matching TRBD1. V lost 5 bases, J lost 2 bases, and 6 bases stayed unmatched. The CDR3 length is 14 residues. Germline CDR1 reads SEHNR; CDR2 reads FQNEAQ (reference sequence). CDR3 protein: CASSARDSPYEQYF. DNA for the CDR3: TGTGCCAGCAGCGCCCGGGACAGCCCCTACGAGCAGTACTTC.

This clonotype occurred many times. This chain connects TRBV20-1 to TRBJ2-1; D call uncertain. Trimming cost V 0 bases and J 6 bases, with 9 bases left between them. The CDR3 runs 13 residues. CDR1 and CDR2 from the germline V gene are DFQATT and SNEGSKA (reference sequence). CDR3 sequence reads: CSARDSYFNEQFF. Here the CDR3 DNA reads TGCAGTGCTAGAGACTCCTACTTCAATGAGCAGTTCTTC.

As for this clonotype: A read error may be the cause here, since a much bigger clone is one base away. The chain joins TRBV5-1 to TRBJ2-7; TRBD1 matches at 7 bases. V was clipped by 1 base and J by 4 bases; unmatched bases: 14. This CDR3 is 17 amino acids long. Germline loops: CDR1 SGHRS, CDR2 YFSETQ. Here the CDR3 reads CASSLQVQGTDTYEQYF. The CDR3 region has the DNA TGCGCCAGCAGCTTGCAGGTTCAGGGGACAGATACTTACGAGCAGTACTTC.

This clonotype was found many times. The CDR3 coding sequence is TGTGCCAGCAAGGAGCGGGGTGATCCCACAGATACGCAGTATTTT. It encodes CASKERGDPTDTQYF. The V and J genes are TRBV27 and TRBJ2-3, with 7 bases aligning to TRBD2. Germline-derived CDR1 and CDR2 are MNHEY and SMNVEV (reference sequence). CDR3 length: 15 amino acids. Trimming cost V 7 bases and J 2 bases; bases outside gene matches: 9.

This clonotype was recorded many times. The chain couples TRBV9 to TRBJ2-3; D is unresolved. The V gene lost 4 bases and the J gene lost 1 base, with 10 bases spanning the gap. CDR1 is SGDLS, CDR2 YYNGEE, per germline. The CDR3 sequence is 14 residues long. The CDR3 here is CASSPDPRTDTQYF. DNA for the CDR3: TGTGCCAGCAGCCCCGACCCCCGCACAGATACGCAGTATTTT.

This clonotype was observed at least ten times. This CDR3 is CASSSTGQGPSYEQYF. CDR3 nucleotides: TGTGCCAGCAGCTCAACCGGACAGGGGCCCTCCTACGAGCAGTACTTC. The V call is TRBV11-2, the J call TRBJ2-7; 9 bases agree with TRBD1. This CDR3 is 16 amino acids long. Germline trimming cut 4 bases from V and 0 bases from J; bases unmatched to any gene: 7. The V gene's germline CDR1 is SGHAT and CDR2 FQNNGV. Variable domain in full (rest from reference TRBV11-2 and TRBJ2-7): EAGVAQSPRYKIIEKRQSVAFWCNPISGHATLYWYQQILGQGPKLLIQFQNNGVVDDSQLPKDRFSAERLKGVDSTLKIQPAKLEDSAVYLCASSSTGQGPSYEQYFGPGTRLTVT.

The chain couples TRBV2 to TRBJ2-4; TRBD2 aligns across 7 bases. This CDR3 spans 15 amino acids. CDR1 SNHLY and CDR2 FYNNEI come from the germline V gene. Trimming took 3 bases from V and 0 from J; bases not matched to a gene: 2. The DNA of the CDR3 is TGTGCCAGCAGTGAGGGACTAACAGCCAAAAACATTCAGTACTTC. As protein: CASSEGLTAKNIQYF.

As to this clonotype: A much bigger clone sits one base away, suggesting this may be a read error. The gene calls are TRBV27 and TRBJ1-2; 10 nucleotides align to TRBD1. This CDR3 spans 15 amino acids. CDR1 MNHEY and CDR2 SMNVEV come from the germline V gene (reference sequence). With V trimmed by 4 bases and J by 6 bases, 8 bases remained unmatched. The CDR3 DNA sequence: TGTGCCAGCAGTTCGCCGGGACAGGGGACTGATGGCTACACCTTC. Its translation: CASSSPGQGTDGYTF.

This clonotype has a count of ten or more. The chain uses TRBV9 and TRBJ2-5; D not certain. Trimming removed 0 bases at V and 5 bases at J, with 14 bases between. The CDR3 consists of 15 residues. Per germline, CDR1 SGDLS and CDR2 YYNGEE. For the CDR3, the DNA is TGTGCCAGCAGCGTAGGAGAAGGCCGCCGGGAGACCCAGTACTTC. This codes for CASSVGEGRRETQYF.

This clonotype was seen ten or more times. The J gene is TRBJ2-1, the V gene TRBV12-3 or TRBV12-4, with 12 bases identical to TRBD1. The CDR3 sequence is 14 residues long. J gave up 8 bases and V 7 bases, and 6 bases lay outside the gene matches. This CDR3 reads CASTGTGGTYEQFF. The CDR3 bases are TGTGCCAGCACCGGGACAGGGGGCACCTATGAGCAGTTCTTC.

The chain employs TRBV20-1 and TRBJ2-3; D not resolved. The CDR3 is 13 residues long. Germline CDR1 reads DFQATT; CDR2 reads SNEGSKA (reference sequence). V lost 2 bases and J lost 8, with 14 bases in between. The CDR3 DNA reads TGCAGTGCTAGACCGGATTATCACGTTACGCAGTATTTT. Its translation is CSARPDYHVTQYF.

This clonotype has at least ten counts. An end of the junction differs from the germline gene, which may be a read error. This rearrangement joins TRBV28 to TRBJ2-4; tentatively, D is TRBD2 (7 bases). Germline values: CDR1 MDHEN, CDR2 SYDVKM. The CDR3 consists of 15 residues. The CDR3 sequence: CASSPGSGARGRLDF. The CDR3 region has the DNA TGTGCCAGCAGCCCGGGGTCAGGGGCGCGGGGGCGACTAGACTTC. Combining the CDR3 with reference TRBV28 and TRBJ2-4 gives the whole variable domain DVKVTQSSRYLVKRTGEKVFLECVQDMDHENMFWYRQDPGLGLRLIYFSYDVKMKEKGDIPEGYSVSREKKERFSLILESASTNQTSMYLCASSPGSGARGRLDFGAGTRLSVL.

This clonotype appeared many times. V usage is TRBV7-9 and J usage is TRBJ2-1, with 7 positions matching TRBD1. Germline lookup yields CDR1 SEHNR and CDR2 FQNEAQ (reference sequence). This CDR3 contains 14 residues. V shed 8 bases and J 7 bases; nucleotides not matched to a gene: 11. CDR3 residues: CASGRSYRGNEQFF. CDR3 bases: TGTGCCAGCGGACGATCGTACAGGGGAAATGAGCAGTTCTTC.

The J gene is TRBJ2-7, the V gene TRBV20-1, with 8 bases aligning to TRBD2. This CDR3 comprises 16 residues. V shed 6 bases and J 5 bases; nucleotides not matched to a gene: 18. Germline-derived CDR1 and CDR2 are DFQATT and SNEGSKA (reference sequence). This CDR3 is CSAPAGTRMFGDEQYF. CDR3 DNA: TGCAGTGCCCCTGCAGGGACTAGAATGTTCGGTGACGAGCAGTACTTC.

This clonotype was recorded at least ten times. V gene TRBV19 combines with J gene TRBJ2-2; no clear D. Trimming took off 3 bases at V and 5 bases at J, with 7 bases between the two ends. CDR1 is LNHDA and CDR2 is SQIVND in the germline V gene (reference sequence). This CDR3 contains 13 residues. The CDR3 DNA reads TGTGCCAGTAGTATCCGGGTGACCGGGGAGCTGTTTTTT. It encodes CASSIRVTGELFF.